One TCR beta chain is described in this entry. Its antigen is unknown. Germline V CDR1 and CDR2: SGHAT, FQNNGV. The ends were cut back, 2 bases at V and 11 bases at J, with 15 bases in the middle. The CDR3 runs to 13 residues. The data were obtained in a study of cytomegalovirus exposure and HLA in healthy donors. Study-wide points: Certain sequence variants were highly shared and formed a cluster, and this cluster was likely a sequencing artifact.

Primers: 60 Vbeta forward and 13 Jbeta reverse. The data were produced by immunoSEQ multiplex PCR, yet TCRdb's version contains in-frame clones alone and is incomplete. The repertoire has 100,000 to 150,000 clones, roughly 72% of them found once; the top ten carry 11%. Input material: PBMCs. The chain carries TRBV11-2 and TRBJ1-1; D is perhaps TRBD1 (6 bases). The receptor comes from a woman in her 50s in good health and CMV-seropositive. This chain's CDR3 is CASSLPGVGSAFF. The CDR3 bases are TGTGCCAGCAGCTTACCAGGGGTTGGATCGGCTTTCTTT.